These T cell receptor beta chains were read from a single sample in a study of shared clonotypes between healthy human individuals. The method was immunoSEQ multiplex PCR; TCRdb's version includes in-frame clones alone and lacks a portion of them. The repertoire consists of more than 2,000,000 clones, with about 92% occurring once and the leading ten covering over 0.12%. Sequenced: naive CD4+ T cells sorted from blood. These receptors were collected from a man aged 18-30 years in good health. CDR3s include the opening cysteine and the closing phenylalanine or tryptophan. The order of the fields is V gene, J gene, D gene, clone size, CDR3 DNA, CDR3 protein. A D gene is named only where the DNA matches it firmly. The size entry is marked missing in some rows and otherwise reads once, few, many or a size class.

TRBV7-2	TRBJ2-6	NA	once	TGTGCCAGCAGGTCCTCTGGGGCCAACGTCCTGACTTTC	CASRSSGANVLTF
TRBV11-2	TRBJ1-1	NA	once	TGTGCCAGCAGCCAATCCCCCAGGGCTTTCTTT	CASSQSPRAFF
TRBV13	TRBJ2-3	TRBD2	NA	TGTGCCAGCAGCCCGCGGGGGGGCCTTCCTAGCACAGATACGCAGTATTTT	CASSPRGGLPSTDTQYF
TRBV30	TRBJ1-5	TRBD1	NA	TGTGCCTGGACGAGGGGGCAGGGGCAGCCCCAGCATTTT	CAWTRGQGQPQHF
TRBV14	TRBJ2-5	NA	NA	TGTGCCAGCAGCCAATCCCCTATCCAAGAGACCCAGTACTTC	CASSQSPIQETQYF
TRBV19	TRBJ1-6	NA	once	TGTGCCAGTAGTATCTTCCCCCGGGACATGAGAAATTCACCCCTCCACTTT	CASSIFPRDMRNSPLHF
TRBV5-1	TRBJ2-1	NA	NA	TGCGCCAGCAGCCCGGGGACACCGCCTAATGAGCAGTTCTTC	CASSPGTPPNEQFF
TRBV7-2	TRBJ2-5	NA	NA	TGTGCCAGCAGCTTAGATGGTACTCGGGGGGAGACCCAGTACTTC	CASSLDGTRGETQYF
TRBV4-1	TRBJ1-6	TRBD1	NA	TGCGCCAGCAGCCGCCCAACAGGGGGCTCCTATAATTCACCCCTCCACTTT	CASSRPTGGSYNSPLHF
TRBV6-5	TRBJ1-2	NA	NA	TGTGCCAGCAGTTACTACGCGGGGGGAGGGGGCTACACCTTC	CASSYYAGGGGYTF
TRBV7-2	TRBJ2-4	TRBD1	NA	TGTGCCAGCAGCTCTATCGGACAGGGGAGTAAAAACATTCAGTACTTC	CASSSIGQGSKNIQYF
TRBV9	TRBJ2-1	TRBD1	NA	TGTGCCAGCAGCGTAAGTCCCGGGACAGGGGCTACCAATGAGCAGTTCTTC	CASSVSPGTGATNEQFF
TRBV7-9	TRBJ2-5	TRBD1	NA	TGTGCCAGCAGCCCACAGGGGACCACAATCCAAGAGACCCAGTACTTC	CASSPQGTTIQETQYF
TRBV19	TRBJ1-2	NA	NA	TGTGCCAGTAGTATGGTCGACAGGAGCTATGGCTACACCTTC	CASSMVDRSYGYTF
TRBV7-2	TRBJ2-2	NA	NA	TGTGCCAGCAGCTTACAGGGTCAGGCTGGGGAGCTGTTTTTT	CASSLQGQAGELFF
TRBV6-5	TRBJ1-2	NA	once	TGTGCCAGCAGTTTTTCCCGGTTCGGCTATGGCTACACCTTC	CASSFSRFGYGYTF
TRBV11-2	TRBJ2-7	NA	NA	TGTGCCAGCAGCTCCTGGGCAGGCCACGAGCAGTACTTC	CASSSWAGHEQYF
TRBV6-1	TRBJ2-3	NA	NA	TGTGCCAGCATTAGAACAGGGAGGGCAGATACGCAGTATTTT	CASIRTGRADTQYF
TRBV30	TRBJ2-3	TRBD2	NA	TGTGCCTGGAGTTTGGCCGGGACTAGCGGAACAGATACGCAGTATTTT	CAWSLAGTSGTDTQYF
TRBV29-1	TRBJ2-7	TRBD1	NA	TGCAGCGTAAAGGGGACAGGCTCCTACGAGCAGTACTTC	CSVKGTGSYEQYF
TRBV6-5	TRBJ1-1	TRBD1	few	TGTGCCAGCAGTTCCGGGACAGGTGAAGCTTTCTTT	CASSSGTGEAFF
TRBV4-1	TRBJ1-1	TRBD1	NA	TGCGCCAGCAGCCAGGGAGGGACAGGGGCGAACACTGAAGCTTTCTTT	CASSQGGTGANTEAFF
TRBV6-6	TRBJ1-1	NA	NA	TGTGCCAGCAGCCTTGCAGGAAACACTGAAGCTTTCTTT	CASSLAGNTEAFF
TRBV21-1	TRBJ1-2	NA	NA	TGTGCCAGCAGCGCCGGACAGGGCGCCTATGGCTACACCTTC	CASSAGQGAYGYTF
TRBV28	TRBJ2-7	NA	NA	TGTGCCAGCAGTTTTAGGGCGTCCTACGAGCAGTACTTC	CASSFRASYEQYF
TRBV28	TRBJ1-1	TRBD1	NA	TGTGCCAGCATCCGCCCGGGACAGGGGCCCTCGGAAGCTTTCTTT	CASIRPGQGPSEAFF
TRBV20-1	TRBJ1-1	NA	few	TGCAGTGCTACCTCCTTCACTGAAGCTTTCTTT	CSATSFTEAFF
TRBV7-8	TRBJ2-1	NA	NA	TGTGCCAGCAGCTTAGACAGGGAGAATGAGCAGTTCTTC	CASSLDRENEQFF
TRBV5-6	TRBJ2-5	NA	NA	TGTGCCAGCAGCTACCGACTAGTCAATCAAGAGACCCAGTACTTC	CASSYRLVNQETQYF
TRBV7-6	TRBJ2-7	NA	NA	TGTGCCAGCAGCTACCTCCCCGACACGCCGGCCTACGAGCAGTACTTC	CASSYLPDTPAYEQYF
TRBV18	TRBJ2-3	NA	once	TGTGCCAGCTCACCCGAACTGGGACCCACAGATACGCAGTATTTT	CASSPELGPTDTQYF
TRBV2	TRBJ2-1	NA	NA	TGTGCCAGCAGTGATGGACTACCCGACCCCTACAATGAGCAGTTCTTC	CASSDGLPDPYNEQFF
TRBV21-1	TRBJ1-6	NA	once	TGTGCCAGCAGGAAAGGGGAATCACCCCTCCACTTT	CASRKGESPLHF
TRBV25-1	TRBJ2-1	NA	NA	TGTGCCAGCAGTGAAGGGGGTGGGTCCTACAATGAGCAGTTCTTC	CASSEGGGSYNEQFF
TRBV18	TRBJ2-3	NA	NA	TGTGCCAGCTCACCACTTCCGGGCCGGTCGCCAGATACGCAGTATTTT	CASSPLPGRSPDTQYF
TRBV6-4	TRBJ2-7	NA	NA	TGTGCCAGGCGGCCCCTCTCCTACGAGCAGTACTTC	CARRPLSYEQYF
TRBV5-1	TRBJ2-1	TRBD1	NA	TGCGCCAGCAGCCTGGGGACAGTTAACAATGAGCAGTTCTTC	CASSLGTVNNEQFF
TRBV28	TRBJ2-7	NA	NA	TGTGCCAGCAGTTTGTTGGACACTTACTACGAGCAGTACTTC	CASSLLDTYYEQYF
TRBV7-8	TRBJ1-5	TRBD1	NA	TGTGCCAGCAGCCAGGGGACAGGGGATCAGCCCCAGCATTTT	CASSQGTGDQPQHF
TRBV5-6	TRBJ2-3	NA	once	TGTGCCAGCAGCCGAGGGCACGGCACAGATACGCAGTATTTT	CASSRGHGTDTQYF
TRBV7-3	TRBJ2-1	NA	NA	TGTGCCAGCAGCACCGGGCGCGTAAATGAGCAGTTCTTC	CASSTGRVNEQFF
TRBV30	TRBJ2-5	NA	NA	TGTGCCTGGACCCTCGGGGAGACCCAGTACTTC	CAWTLGETQYF
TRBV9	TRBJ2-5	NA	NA	TGTGCCAGCAGCGTAGCTATTGGGGTGTTCGGAGAGACCCAGTACTTC	CASSVAIGVFGETQYF
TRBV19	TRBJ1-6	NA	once	TGTGCCAGTAGAGAGATATGGGCAGGGGTTAATTCACCCCTCCACTTT	CASREIWAGVNSPLHF
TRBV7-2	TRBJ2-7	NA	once	TGTGCCAGCAGCTTATCAGGACCCTACGAGCAGTACTTC	CASSLSGPYEQYF
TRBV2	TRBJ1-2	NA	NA	TGTGCCAGCAGTGAAGCGGCAAACTATGGCTACACCTTC	CASSEAANYGYTF
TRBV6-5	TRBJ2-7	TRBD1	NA	TGTGCCAGCAGTTATGCACAGGGGGCTTACGAGCAGTACTTC	CASSYAQGAYEQYF